This T cell receptor (beta chain) was found in a study of shared clonotypes between healthy human individuals. Whole-study context: Aged 18 to 49, the donors were a couple of women and a few men.

Only in-frame clones appear in the TCRdb table, and some are missing; sequencing was by immunoSEQ multiplex PCR. The sample carries a few million clones, approximately 96% recorded once. The CDR3 is 11 amino acids. CDR1 SGHAT and CDR2 FQNNGV come from the germline V gene. V was cut by 5 bases and J by 8 bases, with 9 bases left in between. The sample consisted of naive CD4+ T cells sorted from blood. As to subset: CD45RA+ positively selected. The receptor's source is a young man in good health. J is TRBJ1-2 and V is TRBV11-2; D ambiguous. This chain's CDR3 is CASSRTGGYTF. CDR3 in DNA: TGTGCCAGCAGCCGAACGGGGGGCTACACCTTC.